This T cell receptor (beta chain) was recorded in a study of T cell responses to AZD1222 COVID-19 vaccine (dated by TCRdb to the early 2020s). In the study overall: TCR sequencing was performed for roughly 250 trial participants, of whom about 200 were given two doses of AZD1222 and around 26 were given two doses of MenACWY control vaccine. Trial participants were enrolled by age into 18-55, 56-69 and 70-plus year subgroups, with about 150, 28 and 57 TCR-sequenced participants respectively. Broader findings and caveats from the paper: CD4 TCRs associated with the vaccine covered the entire spike protein, and the dominant responses were in regions 160-218 and 743-854. Participants were mostly white British, with more females than males. The authors suggested clonal diversity may have been underestimated. Only a handful of AZD1222 recipients were SARS-CoV-2 seropositive at baseline, limiting conclusions about previously exposed vaccinees. A significant rise in spike-specific TCR breadth and depth was observed after two AZD1222 doses relative to day 0 and relative to MenACWY recipients. Reportedly, close to half of the unique spike-specific TCRs recognized epitopes lying outside the regions that are mutated in the B.1.351 and B.1.1.7 variants. Because no day 14 peak-response samples were available, the repertoires could be characterized only after the peak T cell response. In the small 56-69-year group, the increase in depth fell short of significance, most likely because of low power.

According to the study, the label for this sample's time point signals: about 28 days (+/-7) after the second vaccine dose. Because spike-specific TCR depth and breadth did not differ between the two schedules, AZD1222 recipients who got a second dose at roughly 4 weeks were pooled with those who got a second dose at roughly 12 weeks. The vaccinee samples were drawn from two UK trials, COV001 and COV002, one of which was a single-blind randomized controlled phase 2/3 trial testing AZD1222 (ChAdOx1 nCoV-19) in healthy adults. For TCRbeta chain sequencing, PBMC samples from trial participants were taken at day 0 and at day 28 after the second dose. From the germline V gene (reference sequence), CDR1 is MNHEY and CDR2 is SMNVEV. The CDR3 runs 13 residues from the cysteine to the phenylalanine. Solely the CDR3 DNA is kept, with 39 bases framed from the first base. The germline V and J ends show losses of 3 bases and 12 bases respectively, and no gene match explains 8 bases of the junction.

Points on this clone: Its target antigen remains unknown. No per-base quality is available; no much larger clone lies one base away.

The CDR3 regions of human TCRbeta chains were subjected to immunosequencing. The authors' analysis ran thus. Repertoire TCRs were checked for matches against a reference library of SARS-CoV-2-specific TCRs that had been generated using the MIRA antigen-specificity platform. Breadth was defined as the fraction of unique TCRs that were SARS-CoV-2-associated. Depth was defined as the fraction of total T cells that were SARS-CoV-2-associated. Using the MIRA data, every spike-specific TCR was mapped to the spike region that the TCR reacted to and assigned to either a CD4 or a CD8 class. Log10-transformed breadth and depth values were compared by one-way ANOVA with Sidak's multiple comparisons tests. This is the immuneACCESS table as TCRdb keeps it, with only in-frame sequences that have V and J called. A part of the clones is gone; compared with another copy, unresolved V genes explain less than half, and the rest is unexplained. The D gene and trimming were derived from the DNA, and the V and J assignments and clone size from that table. Counted in this sample were about 150,000 clones; over 75% of them appeared once. The top ten hold 3% to 3.5% of the sample.

The V and J segments used are TRBV27 and TRBJ2-1; 7 bases in the junction line up with TRBD2. This clonotype was obtained from an adult who received the AZD1222 COVID-19 vaccine. The specimen was peripheral blood, collected 28 days after the second AZD1222 dose. The nucleotide sequence is TGTGCCAGCAGTTTCGCGGGGGTCAGTCTGCAGTTCTTC. This gives the protein CASSFAGVSLQFF.